These T cell receptor beta chains were read from a single sample in a study of cytomegalovirus exposure and HLA in healthy donors. TCRdb's copy holds only in-frame clones and misses some; the assay was immunoSEQ multiplex PCR. Counted here are approximately 150,000 clones, around 78% occurring once; the ten biggest clones make up approximately 6.8%. The sample consisted of PBMCs. These receptor sequences come from a woman between 40 and 50 years old in good health and CMV-seropositive. Both conserved end residues are part of each CDR3. A D gene is named only where the DNA matches it firmly. Rows may omit the clone size; those that give it use once, few, many or a size class.

>NA|TRBJ1-1|TRBV28|NA
TGTGCCAGCAGTTTACCGGGAAGGGCTGAAGCTTTCTTT
CASSLPGRAEAFF
>once|TRBJ1-1|TRBV5-5|NA
TGTGCCAGCAGCTTGGCCGGGAACACTGAAGCTTTCTTT
CASSLAGNTEAFF
>NA|TRBJ2-5|TRBV28|NA
TGTGCCAGCAGCAGACAGAGCCGGACCCAGTACTTC
CASSRQSRTQYF
>NA|TRBJ1-4|TRBV6-5|NA
TGTGCCAGCACGAAGAGGGGGATGGGTTGGGAAAAACTGTTTTTT
CASTKRGMGWEKLFF
>NA|TRBJ2-7|TRBV6-1|NA
TGTGCCAGCAGTGAAGCGCTTCGGGGATACGAGCAGTACTTC
CASSEALRGYEQYF
>NA|TRBJ2-7|TRBV7-2|NA
TGTGCCAGCAGCTTAGGAGGTCCTCCCAACGAGCAGTACTTC
CASSLGGPPNEQYF
>NA|TRBJ1-2|TRBV27|NA
TGCGCCAGCAGTTTATCCCGAACGCCGCGGGGCTACACCTTC
CASSLSRTPRGYTF
>NA|TRBJ1-2|TRBV18|NA
TGTGCCAGCTCACCATATGGGGGCTCGGATGGCTACACCTTC
CASSPYGGSDGYTF
>once|TRBJ1-2|TRBV19|TRBD1
TGTGCCAGTAGTACTCCGGGACAGGTTAGGATCTATGGCTACACCTTC
CASSTPGQVRIYGYTF
>NA|TRBJ2-1|TRBV7-9|NA
TGTGCCAGCAGCATTAGACGCAGGGGCCAGATCTTC
CASSIRRRGQIF
>NA|TRBJ2-3|TRBV7-3|NA
TGTGCCAGCAGCTTTGGACTTCGTGGAGATACGCAGTATTTT
CASSFGLRGDTQYF
>NA|TRBJ2-7|TRBV6-1|TRBD1
TGTGCCAGCAGGACGGGGACAGTCTACGAGCAGTACTTC
CASRTGTVYEQYF
>NA|TRBJ1-1|TRBV5-8|TRBD1
TGTGCCAGCAGCCGAAACAGGGGTTATTCGGACACTGAAGCTTTCTTT
CASSRNRGYSDTEAFF
>NA|TRBJ2-2|TRBV6-4|NA
TGTGCCAGTGGACAGTCGAACACCGGGGAGCTGTTTTTT
CASGQSNTGELFF
>NA|TRBJ2-1|TRBV29-1|TRBD1
TGCAGCGCCACCGGGACAGGTTTAAATGAGCAGTTCTTC
CSATGTGLNEQFF
>NA|TRBJ2-2|TRBV7-9|TRBD1
TGTGCCAGCAGAGGACAGGGAGCGTCGGGGGAGCTGTTTTTT
CASRGQGASGELFF
>NA|TRBJ1-1|TRBV10-1|TRBD1
TGCGCCAGCAGTGAATCTGGGACAGCTGAAGCTTTCTTT
CASSESGTAEAFF
>NA|TRBJ2-7|TRBV6-1|NA
TGTGCCAGCAGTCCTCGGAGCACGTACGAGCAGTACTTC
CASSPRSTYEQYF
>NA|TRBJ2-6|TRBV5-1|NA
TGCGCCAGCAGCCCGGACGGCGTCTCTGGGGCCAACGGCCTGACTTTC
CASSPDGVSGANGLTF
>NA|TRBJ2-7|TRBV6-1|TRBD1
TGTGCCACCACTGACAGGGTCTACGAGCAGTACTTC
CATTDRVYEQYF
>NA|TRBJ2-3|TRBV19|NA
TGTGCCAGTAGTGTAAAGTCGGTGAATACGCAGTATTTT
CASSVKSVNTQYF
>NA|TRBJ1-6|TRBV18|TRBD1
TGTGCCAGCTCCATGGACAGGTCGAATTCACCCCTCCACTTT
CASSMDRSNSPLHF
>NA|TRBJ1-6|TRBV4-3|NA
TGCGCCAGCAGCCAAGATCGAACTGCCAATTCACCCCTCCACTTT
CASSQDRTANSPLHF
>few|TRBJ2-2|TRBV5-1|TRBD1
TGCGCCAGCAGCCCCAACCCGGGACAGGGCAGCGGGGAGCTGTTTTTT
CASSPNPGQGSGELFF
>NA|TRBJ2-3|TRBV27|TRBD2
TGTGCCAGCACGGGGGGGTGGGCAGATACGCAGTATTTT
CASTGGWADTQYF
>once|TRBJ2-6|TRBV6-5|NA
TGTGCCAGCAGTCCAGGGCGTAGAGGGGCCAACGTCCTGACTTTC
CASSPGRRGANVLTF
>NA|TRBJ2-7|TRBV6-1|NA
TGTGCCAGCAGTGAACAGGGGAGCTCCTACGAGCAGTACTTC
CASSEQGSSYEQYF
>NA|TRBJ1-5|TRBV5-4|NA
TGTGCCAGCAGCCCGGAGGGGAGTAATCAGCCCCAGCATTTT
CASSPEGSNQPQHF
>NA|TRBJ1-6|TRBV28|TRBD1
TGTGCCAGCAGTGGGGACAGCCCAATCTCCTATAATTCACCCCTCCACTTT
CASSGDSPISYNSPLHF
>NA|TRBJ1-1|TRBV30|TRBD1
TGTGCCTGGCTAAACAGGGGTAAAGCTTTCTTT
CAWLNRGKAFF
>NA|TRBJ2-5|TRBV28|TRBD2
TGTGCCAGCACTAGCGGGGGGGCACAGACCCAGTACTTC
CASTSGGAQTQYF
>NA|TRBJ1-1|TRBV7-9|TRBD1
TGTGCCAGCAGCACCACGGATCCGGGACAGGGGATATCTGAAGCTTTCTTT
CASSTTDPGQGISEAFF
>NA|TRBJ2-7|TRBV5-4|TRBD1
TGTGCCAGCAGCTTAGCCGGGACAGGGTACGAGCAGTACTTC
CASSLAGTGYEQYF
>NA|TRBJ2-5|TRBV5-1|TRBD2
TGCGCCAGCACCCAGACTAGCCTTCAAGAGACCCAGTACTTC
CASTQTSLQETQYF
>NA|TRBJ1-1|TRBV28|TRBD1
TGTGCCAGCAGCCAAGACAGGGTGGGAGGTTGGACTGAAGCTTTCTTT
CASSQDRVGGWTEAFF
>NA|TRBJ2-7|TRBV2|NA
TGTGCCAGCAGTGACACCTACGAGCAGTACTTC
CASSDTYEQYF
>NA|TRBJ2-3|TRBV13|TRBD2
TGTGCCAGCAGCTTGAAGAGCGGGGGGGGCACAGATACGCAGTATTTT
CASSLKSGGGTDTQYF
>NA|TRBJ1-4|TRBV2|NA
TGTGCCAGCCTCTTAGTAGTTGCAACTAATGAAAAACTGTTTTTT
CASLLVVATNEKLFF
>NA|TRBJ2-7|TRBV10-1|NA
TGCGCCAGCAGCCCGGGGGGCAGTTTCAACGAGCAGTACTTC
CASSPGGSFNEQYF
>NA|TRBJ2-2|TRBV5-6|TRBD1
TGTGCCAGCAGCTGGGGGACAGGGGGTACCGGGGAGCTGTTTTTT
CASSWGTGGTGELFF
>few|TRBJ2-7|TRBV11-2|TRBD2
TGTGCCAGCAGCTTAGTGGGGACTAGCTCCTACGAGCAGTACTTC
CASSLVGTSSYEQYF
>NA|TRBJ1-5|TRBV19|TRBD1
TGTGCCAGTAGTCCCCGGGACAGTAATCAGCCCCAGCATTTT
CASSPRDSNQPQHF
>NA|TRBJ1-1|TRBV7-2|NA
TGTGCCAGCAGCTTAGACTATCGGGAGAAAGCTTTCTTT
CASSLDYREKAFF
>NA|TRBJ2-2|TRBV7-9|TRBD1
TGTGCCAGCAGGGGGACAGAGAACACCGGGGAGCTGTTTTTT
CASRGTENTGELFF
>few|TRBJ1-1|TRBV28|TRBD1
TGTGCCAGCAGGTCGACAGGGGTGAGGGCTTTCTTT
CASRSTGVRAFF
>NA|TRBJ2-4|TRBV11-3|NA
TGTGCCAGCAGCTTAAATGGGGCGGACATTCAGTACTTC
CASSLNGADIQYF
>NA|TRBJ1-2|TRBV6-6|NA
TGTGCCAGCAGTCACCCGGGAGGGGGGGATGGCTACACCTTC
CASSHPGGGDGYTF
>few|TRBJ2-2|TRBV19|TRBD1
TGTGCCAGTAGTATTGGGACAGGGCCCGGGGAGCTGTTTTTT
CASSIGTGPGELFF
>few|TRBJ2-1|TRBV5-6|TRBD2
TGTGCCAGCAGCTTGGAAATGGGGGGGACCTACAATGAGCAGTTCTTC
CASSLEMGGTYNEQFF
>NA|TRBJ1-2|TRBV20-1|NA
TGCAGTGCTAGGGTTCAAGCTGGCTACACCTTC
CSARVQAGYTF